These 27 T cell receptor beta chains were all obtained from the same sample, sequenced in a study of cytomegalovirus exposure and HLA in healthy donors. PCR involved 60 Vbeta and 13 Jbeta primers. Sequenced by immunoSEQ multiplex PCR; TCRdb stores in-frame clones only, minus some. Among 55,000 to 70,000 clones listed, about 61% were seen once. Sample: PBMCs. All receptors derive from a woman between 45 and 60 years old in good health and CMV-seronegative.

The rearrangement joins TRBV9 to TRBJ2-1, with 13 bases identical to TRBD2. Germline loops: CDR1 SGDLS, CDR2 YYNGEE. V dropped 4 bases and J dropped 8; count of bases not matched to a gene: 6. The CDR3 loop spans 15 amino acids. The CDR3 loop reads CASSWGTSGIYEQFF. The CDR3 nucleotides read TGTGCCAGCAGCTGGGGGACTAGCGGGATTTATGAGCAGTTCTTC.

The chain couples TRBV29-1 to TRBJ2-7; the match to TRBD2 covers 16 bases. Germline CDR1 and CDR2: SQVTM and ANQGSEA. This CDR3 comprises 15 residues. Trimming removed 3 bases from V and 6 bases from J; junction bases left unmatched: 5. As DNA, the CDR3 is TGCAGCGTTGACGGGACTAGCGGGAGGGCGGGCGAGCAGTACTTC. Protein product: CSVDGTSGRAGEQYF.

V gene TRBV7-9 combines with J gene TRBJ1-5, with D possibly matching TRBD1 (5 bases). The germline V gene has CDR1 SEHNR and CDR2 FQNEAQ (reference sequence). The CDR3 extends over 14 amino acids. V was cut by 1 base and J by 6 bases, with 10 bases left in between. This CDR3 is CASSLDGGAQPQHF. The CDR3 DNA reads TGTGCCAGCAGCTTAGACGGCGGGGCTCAGCCCCAGCATTTT. The full variable domain, in which reference TRBV7-9 and TRBJ1-5 provide the parts outside the CDR3, is DTGVSQNPRHKITKRGQNVTFRCDPISEHNRLYWYRQTLGQGPEFLTYFQNEAQLEKSRLLSDRFSAERPKGSFSTLEIQRTEQGDSAMYLCASSLDGGAQPQHFGDGTRLSIL.

The chain recombines TRBV7-9 with TRBJ1-1; D possibly corresponds to TRBD1 (5 bases). Germline CDR1 SEHNR, CDR2 FQNEAQ (reference sequence). V was cut by 5 bases and J by 10 bases, with 14 bases left in between. The CDR3 totals 12 residues. In nucleotides, the CDR3 is TGTGCCAGCAGCCCAGGCGGGGACCCAGCTTTCTTT. This codes for CASSPGGDPAFF.

V usage is TRBV6-5 and J usage is TRBJ1-5, with 9 nucleotides matching TRBD1. CDR3 length equals 13 residues. Germline V gene sequence: CDR1 MNHEY, CDR2 SVGAGI. V shed 2 bases and J 7 bases; nucleotides not matched to a gene: 0. CDR3 coding DNA: TGTGCCAGCAGTTACGACAGGGGGCAGCCCCAGCATTTT. This sequence encodes CASSYDRGQPQHF.

Only a few counts were recorded for this clone. This sequence joins TRBV2 and TRBJ2-5; 9 nucleotides match TRBD2. V was clipped by 7 bases and J by 14 bases; unmatched bases: 17. Germline lookup yields CDR1 SNHLY and CDR2 FYNNEI. The CDR3 is made up of 14 amino acids. CDR3 nucleotides: TGTGCCAGCAATAGAGCCCAGGCTAGCGGGATAGGATACTTC. Amino acids: CASNRAQASGIGYF.

V usage is TRBV2 and J usage is TRBJ2-7; TRBD2 matches at 15 bases. The germline V gene encodes CDR1 SNHLY and CDR2 FYNNEI. The V segment lost 7 bases and the J segment 5 bases; nucleotides outside the gene matches: 18. The CDR3 loop spans 19 amino acids. The CDR3 reads CASTVWTSGRALYGNEQYF. For the CDR3, the DNA is TGTGCCAGCACTGTTTGGACTAGCGGGAGGGCCTTATACGGGAACGAGCAGTACTTC.

The chain has TRBV6-6 and TRBJ2-5; perhaps TRBD2 as D (6 bases). The CDR3 is made up of 13 amino acids. V was shortened by 5 bases and J by 3 bases, with 10 bases between the two germline ends. The germline gives CDR1 MNHNY, CDR2 SVGAGI (reference sequence). The CDR3 here is CASSRDSEETQYF. In DNA, the CDR3 is TGTGCCAGCAGTCGGGACTCTGAAGAGACCCAGTACTTC.

In DNA, the CDR3 is TGTGCTAGTGGTTTGCCGCTGGGACAGGAAGAGACCCAGTACTTC. Translating gives CASGLPLGQEETQYF. This chain joins TRBV12-5 and TRBJ2-5; 8 nucleotides agree with TRBD1. J lost 3 bases, V lost 2 bases, and 5 bases had no gene match. This CDR3 region has 15 residues. CDR1 and CDR2 (germline): LGHNT, FRNRAP.

This clone has a single count. This sequence joins TRBV18 and TRBJ2-7, with a possible D match to TRBD1 (5 bases). The CDR3 consists of 13 residues. Germline V gene lookup returns CDR1 KGHSH and CDR2 LQKENI. The V end was cut by 3 bases, the J end by 1 base, with 7 bases between. CDR3 region: CASSPDISYEQYF. Written as DNA, the CDR3 is TGTGCCAGCTCACCGGACATTTCCTACGAGCAGTACTTC.

This clone has just a few counts. V and J are TRBV4-2 and TRBJ2-7; 7 bases are a match to TRBD2. Germline lookup yields CDR1 LGHNA and CDR2 YNFKEQ. Trimming at V came to 4 bases and at J to 0 bases, leaving 9 bases not matched to a gene. The CDR3 is made up of 16 amino acids. As DNA, the CDR3 is TGTGCCAGCAGCCGGGGAGGGACGGAGAGCTCCTACGAGCAGTACTTC. Protein sequence: CASSRGGTESSYEQYF.

This clone was seen a single time. The chain is built from TRBV7-9 and TRBJ2-7; 11 bases align to TRBD2. Germline V gene data show CDR1 as SEHNR and CDR2 as FQNEAQ (reference sequence). The CDR3 has 15 residues. V lost 5 bases, J lost 0 bases, and 3 bases stayed unmatched. The CDR3 reads CASSPGLAGSYEQYF. In DNA, the CDR3 is TGTGCCAGCAGCCCCGGACTAGCGGGCTCCTACGAGCAGTACTTC. Variable domain in full (rest from reference TRBV7-9 and TRBJ2-7): DTGVSQNPRHKITKRGQNVTFRCDPISEHNRLYWYRQTLGQGPEFLTYFQNEAQLEKSRLLSDRFSAERPKGSFSTLEIQRTEQGDSAMYLCASSPGLAGSYEQYFGPGTRLTVT.

The CDR3 region has the DNA TGTGCCAGCTCCCTAGCGGGAGTTGGAGCAGATACGCAGTATTTT. This codes for CASSLAGVGADTQYF. This sequence joins TRBV7-2 and TRBJ2-3; TRBD2 aligns across 10 bases. Germline-derived CDR1 and CDR2 are SGHTA and FQGNSA. This CDR3 spans 15 amino acids. V shed 8 bases and J 4 bases; nucleotides not matched to a gene: 9.

A single count supports this clone. This chain connects TRBV29-1 to TRBJ2-3, with TRBD1 matching over 8 bases. CDR3 length: 14 residues. J lost 4 bases, V lost 3 bases, and 6 bases had no gene match. Germline V gene data show CDR1 as SQVTM and CDR2 as ANQGSEA. CDR3: CSVDRGRDSDTQYF. The DNA for the CDR3 is TGCAGCGTTGACAGGGGGCGCGACTCAGATACGCAGTATTTT.

J is TRBJ1-5 and V is TRBV10-3; 11 bases fit TRBD1. The J segment lost 7 bases and the V segment lost 3 bases, leaving 8 bases of the junction unmatched. Looked up from germline, CDR1 is ENHRY and CDR2 is SYGVKD. This CDR3 is 16 amino acids long. CDR3 nucleotides: TGTGCCATCAGTGATTACGGACAGGGGGCTGGACAGCCCCAGCATTTT. It is translated as CAISDYGQGAGQPQHF.

This chain connects TRBV5-1 to TRBJ2-5, with D hard to call. V was clipped by 0 bases and J by 4 bases, with 10 bases between them. Germline assignment: CDR1 SGHRS and CDR2 YFSETQ. This CDR3 comprises 14 residues. The CDR3 protein is CASSLGTGRETQYF. In nucleotides, the CDR3 is TGCGCCAGCAGCTTGGGTACGGGTCGAGAGACCCAGTACTTC.

This clone was observed a handful of times. V usage is TRBV4-3 and J usage is TRBJ2-7; no reliable D call. V shed 0 bases and J shed 0 bases, with 9 bases lying between them. This CDR3 has 15 residues. The germline V gene has CDR1 LGHNA and CDR2 YSLEER. Here the CDR3 reads CASSQDWLNSYEQYF. The CDR3, as DNA: TGCGCCAGCAGCCAAGATTGGCTGAACTCCTACGAGCAGTACTTC.

The chain uses TRBV6-6 and TRBJ1-5, with a weak D call TRBD1 (6 bases). Between the trimmed V and J ends, which lost 11 bases and 6 bases, there was a span of 17 bases. CDR3 size: 13 residues. Germline values: CDR1 MNHNY, CDR2 SVGAGI (reference sequence). The CDR3 DNA sequence: TGTGCCGCCCGAAGGGGGAACGGTCAGCCCCAGCATTTT. The encoded protein is CAARRGNGQPQHF.

The chain is built from TRBV5-1 and TRBJ2-2; TRBD2 might be the D (6 bases). V was shortened by 5 bases and J by 4 bases, with 18 bases between the two germline ends. The CDR3 covers 16 residues. Germline CDR1 SGHRS, CDR2 YFSETQ. CDR3 nucleotides: TGCGCCAGCAGTGGGCGGGGAGCGAGGAGCACCGGGGAGCTGTTTTTT. Its translation is CASSGRGARSTGELFF.

There are a few counts of this clone. The V call is TRBV4-3, the J call TRBJ2-5; 10 bases line up with TRBD1. Germline CDR1 reads LGHNA; CDR2 reads YSLEER. V was pared by 6 bases and J by 14 bases, with 0 bases of the junction left unmatched. CDR3 length: 9 amino acids. The CDR3 loop reads CASRTGGYF. CDR3 nucleotide sequence: TGCGCCAGCAGGACAGGGGGCTACTTC.

V gene TRBV4-3 combines with J gene TRBJ1-4; unclear D gene. The germline V gene encodes CDR1 LGHNA and CDR2 YSLEER. This CDR3 contains 12 residues. V lost 1 base, J lost 10 bases, and 7 bases lay in between. The CDR3 loop reads CASSQVSGKLFF. The DNA of the CDR3 is TGCGCCAGCAGCCAAGTGTCCGGAAAACTGTTTTTT.

This chain uses TRBV18 with TRBJ2-7; the match to TRBD2 covers 11 bases. Looked up from germline, CDR1 is KGHSH and CDR2 is LQKENI. V shed 3 bases and J 7 bases; nucleotides not matched to a gene: 8. The CDR3 totals 15 residues. CDR3 residues: CASSPRLAGGREQYF. As DNA, the CDR3 is TGTGCCAGCTCACCGCGCCTAGCGGGGGGTCGGGAGCAGTACTTC.

The V gene is TRBV15, the J gene TRBJ2-1, with TRBD2 matching over 9 bases. In germline, CDR1 is LNHNV, CDR2 YYDKDF (reference sequence). This CDR3 spans 17 amino acids. V lost 3 bases to trimming and J lost 8 bases; unmatched junction nucleotides: 14. CDR3 in amino acids: CATSSPRGSGSRDEQFF. CDR3 nucleotide sequence: TGTGCCACCAGCAGTCCACGGGGTAGCGGGAGTAGGGATGAGCAGTTCTTC.

J is TRBJ2-5 and V is TRBV2; possible D gene TRBD2, 7 bases. This CDR3 region has 13 residues. Germline lookup yields CDR1 SNHLY and CDR2 FYNNEI. V lost 7 bases to trimming and J lost 5 bases, with 14 bases between them. CDR3 bases: TGTGCCAGCAAGGGCGGGGGCGGGGAGACCCAGTACTTC. Translating it yields CASKGGGGETQYF.

The rearrangement joins TRBV14 to TRBJ2-7, with D maybe TRBD1 (5 bases). The CDR3 extends over 15 amino acids. Trimming left V 4 bases short and J 8 bases short, with 21 bases between. Per germline, CDR1 SGHDN and CDR2 FVKESK. In DNA form, the CDR3 reads TGTGCCAGCAGCCCTGGGGCAGGGTCTCCCCTCAAGCAGTACTTC. Residues: CASSPGAGSPLKQYF.

CDR3 protein: CASSSASSNQPQHF. The DNA for the CDR3 is TGTGCCAGCAGTTCCGCGTCCAGCAATCAGCCCCAGCATTTT. V usage is TRBV6-6 and J usage is TRBJ1-5; D ambiguous. CDR3 length equals 14 residues. The V gene's germline CDR1 is MNHNY and CDR2 SVGAGI (reference sequence). Trimming took 4 bases from V and 1 from J, leaving 8 bases between them.

The chain uses TRBV29-1 and TRBJ2-4; TRBD1 might be the D (6 bases). CDR3 length: 14 residues. The germline V gene has CDR1 SQVTM and CDR2 ANQGSEA. Trimming took off 5 bases at V and 0 bases at J, with 11 bases between the two ends. The CDR3 here is CSVSDRVAKNIQYF. CDR3 nucleotide sequence: TGCAGCGTTTCGGACAGAGTAGCCAAAAACATTCAGTACTTC.